The entry below describes one T cell receptor beta chain. This receptor's antigen is unknown. No per-base quality is available; no much larger clone lies one base away. Preparation of the library involved the immunoSEQ multiplex PCR assay. A mixture of 60 forward primers for TCR Vbeta segments and 13 reverse primers for TCR Jbeta segments was used in the multiplex PCR. Amplification of the CDR3 region of rearranged TCR beta genes was performed with a multiplex PCR assay on genomic DNA. The amplified TCR beta libraries were sequenced on the Illumina HiSeq System as 87-base-pair reads. The authors' pipeline ran thus. Across the 670 or so repertoires, a later analysis counted tens of millions of unique TCR beta chains, approximately 10 million of which were shared by at least two donors. A nearest-neighbor algorithm error-corrected the raw reads and collapsed the reads into unique sequences, merging closely related sequences to remove PCR and sequencing errors. V, D and J gene segments were assigned by aligning CDR3 sequences to IMGT reference sequences. For a sequence to be retained, a match of at least six nucleotides to both a V gene segment and a J gene segment was required. Rearrangements were called productive when the CDR3 lacked stop codons and stayed in frame with V and J; all others were non-productive. CDR3 was defined by IMGT convention, running from the second conserved V-encoded cysteine to the conserved J-encoded phenylalanine. The earlier analysis of some 550 of the donors excluded any sequence lacking an unambiguous match to a single V gene segment. In an earlier analysis of approximately 610 of the donors, V segments were called functional above 56.7% productive rearrangements and were called segregating when the between-donor standard deviation exceeded 5%. A statistical classification framework was built to diagnose cytomegalovirus status from the catalog of TCR beta chain sequences. In a later analysis, TCR nucleotide sequences were compared against IMGT/GENE-DB human TR gene sequences so that V and J genes could be assigned. In a later analysis, CDR3 sequences and most-parsimonious VDJ recombination scenarios were assigned using the TCRdist pipeline. In a later analysis, every TCR beta chain was defined by the combination of its CDR3 amino acid sequence and its V-gene family, and reads without a unique V-gene family were dropped. As a way to deal with suspected cross-contamination and a sequencing artifact, a later analysis dropped nearly 600 nucleotide sequences that were highly shared and had low generation probability. A later analysis calculated a clonal expansion index for each public chain from normalized within-repertoire ranks of inferred template counts. In a later analysis, generation probabilities were computed using a VDJ recombination model fitted to out-of-frame rearrangements, and the results were checked against IGoR. A later analysis scored TCR-TCR, TCR-HLA and TCR-CMV co-occurrence with hypergeometric tests, applying a repertoire-size bias correction to TCR pairs. A later analysis estimated false discovery rates by permuting HLA or CMV assignments 20 times. In a later analysis, co-occurring TCRs were grouped using DBSCAN, and TCRdist sequence similarity was added for clustering within HLA-allele-positive subsets. Repertoires with fewer than 30,000 or more than 120,000 public chains, plus five repertoires with anomalous nucleotide sharing, were excluded from co-occurrence clustering. This is the immuneACCESS table as TCRdb keeps it, with only in-frame sequences that have V and J called. A part of the clones is gone; compared with another copy, unresolved V genes explain less than half, and the rest is unexplained. For V, J and clone size, that table is used; D and trimming come from the DNA. This sample comprises around 200,000 clones, roughly 79% of them detected only once. The ten most abundant clones make up 2.9% of the sample.

The cohort was made up of around 720 healthy bone marrow donors. At the time of sampling, every cohort member was nominally healthy, though immune exposures that went unrecorded were likely present. The donor tested CMV seronegative, placing the donor among the 300 to 400 seronegative members of the cohort. Each donor provided a peripheral blood sample, and peripheral blood mononuclear cells were used for TCR beta sequencing. The Qiagen DNeasy Blood Extraction Kit was used to extract genomic DNA from the blood cell samples. The data derive from a study of cytomegalovirus exposure and HLA in healthy donors (dated by TCRdb to the late 2010s). At the level of the whole study: An earlier analysis of approximately 550 of the donors reported 250 to 350 Gb of sequence data and about 100 million unique TCR beta sequences from about 179 million T cells. Roughly 320 gigabases of sequencing data and 70 million to 95 million unique TCR sequences made up an early release that covered some 640 HLA-typed donors. Of the approximately 370 genotyped donors, 81% were placed in the genetic ancestry cluster associated with self-reported Caucasian donors. The aim of the study was to test whether cataloging public T cell receptors could identify signatures of past pathogen exposure. The study used immunosequencing to profile the T cell repertoires of approximately 640 subjects and linked those repertoires to cytomegalovirus serostatus. Along with the 666-subject first cohort, a separate validation cohort of over 90 different subjects was used. To predict cytomegalovirus infection status, the study brought together high-throughput TCR immunosequencing, statistical association of individual TCRs with disease status, and machine learning. A later analysis re-examined previously published TCR beta repertoires from hundreds of donors and added high-resolution HLA genotyping to investigate patterns of TCR occurrence. In the later analysis, no new phenotypic data were used to find candidate immune exposures; instead, reliance was placed on TCR beta sequences and their occurrence across donors. In an earlier analysis of 587 of the donors, high-throughput TCR beta sequencing was used to judge whether each TCR beta V gene segment behaved as functional or pseudogenic. Donor age, sex, ethnicity and CMV serostatus were collected together with the repertoire data. A later genetic analysis used genome-wide SNP genotypes for about three fifths of the 666 donors, treating that subset as a discovery cohort. All discovery cohort repertoires had been generated using a single sequencing platform. Both class I and class II loci were covered by HLA typing, at four-digit resolution. The number of donors typed differed by locus, with about 629-630 for A, B, C, DRB1 and DQB1, around 500 for DQA1, 600 to 610 for DPA1, and approximately 470 for DPB1. Several DR-DQ haplotypes were treated as single units for association and clustering because of strong linkage in the cohort. Among about 390 genotyped donors of the cohort, an average of around 240,000 unique TCR beta nucleotide sequences were sequenced per donor, approximately 20% of them non-productive.

Points the paper makes about the study in general: A cluster of highly shared sequence variants was judged likely to be a technical artifact of the sequencing pipeline. The presence/absence analyses assumed that sequencing depth was roughly uniform across donors, and that assumption may not be true. Assigning TCR associations to individual alleles was difficult when HLA alleles, especially DR and DQ, strongly co-occurred. Immune exposure information for the cohort was limited to CMV serostatus. This cohort had only TCR beta chains sequenced, and the lack of alpha or paired-chain data limited which features could be detected. According to a later analysis, parvovirus B19, influenza, CMV and Epstein-Barr virus appeared linked to several top co-occurrence clusters. In a later analysis, most CMV-associated TCR beta chains were found to appear HLA-restricted, with HLA associations seemingly driven largely by CMV exposure. In a later analysis, the rate of TCR association differed among HLA loci, with DRB1 alleles having the most associated TCRs and HLA-C alleles having the fewest. Three of the identified cytomegalovirus-associated TCR beta chains were confirmed in vitro to be specific for cytomegalovirus antigens. The study gave a list of roughly 150 TCR beta chains associated with cytomegalovirus. Most TCR sequences were seen in very few donors, while some public TCRs were found in many individuals. Because some donors lacked HLA typing at each locus, the association tests relied only on the typed subset. A further reported finding was that TCR beta sequences accurately predicted the HLA-A and HLA-B alleles for most subjects in the first cohort. In a later analysis, around 17,000 TCR beta sequences were associated with specific HLA alleles at a false discovery rate of 0.05. The authors suggested that the approach could potentially be extended to other disease states and immunological phenotypes. About 15 rarely observed V segments, including chromosome 9 orphons, were excluded from the earlier analysis of several hundred of the donors because counts were too low. Correlated functional status among segregating V segments might be attributable to linkage disequilibrium, but an unknown experimental factor could not be ruled out. In a later genetic analysis, a missense DCLRE1C variant was associated with V-gene and J-gene trimming of TCR beta chains, and the association was replicated in an independent cohort. Compared with equally common non-associated chains, HLA-associated TCR beta chains in a later analysis were more clonally expanded and had lower generation probabilities. Some IMGT-functional V segments, including TRBV6-2 and TRBV6-3, could not be told apart with the 87-base-pair reads, so those segments were excluded. A later genetic analysis reported fewer N-insertions in productive TCRs among donors in an Asian-associated ancestry cluster than the approximately 700-donor mean. Cytomegalovirus status was reported to be diagnosed by the classifier with high specificity and sensitivity in both the original and validation cohorts. In an earlier analysis of over 550 of the donors, most TCR beta V segments were observed in productive rearrangements about 90% or about 30% of the time, broadly matching IMGT annotations.

The CDR3 starts with the cysteine, ends with the phenylalanine, and has 11 residues. Just the 33-base CDR3 DNA is kept, in frame starting at base 1. V ends up 10 bases short and J 8 bases short, with an unmatched junction base count of 5. The germline V gene (reference sequence) supplies CDR1 MNHNY and CDR2 SVGAGI. The chain was built from TRBV6-6 and TRBJ2-4; TRBD2 fits 7 bases in the junction. Sequenced sample: PBMCs. The receptor was isolated from a male donor in good health and CMV-seronegative. The DNA reads TGTGCCATCGGTGGGGGGGACATTCAGTACTTC. Its amino acids are CAIGGGDIQYF.